This T cell receptor (beta chain) was identified during a study of neurological immune-mediated disorders. TCRdb re-analysed the 5' RACE reads in MiXCR, keeping a single row per CDR3 protein. The table has some 46,000 distinct CDR3 sequences, 3.5% to 5% seen once; the top ten hold around 5%. This clonotype was seen repeatedly, ten times or more. The antigen remains undetermined. Study-wide points: The repertoires of 18 of 34 multiple sclerosis patients were placed by phylogenetic grouping in a single related-CDR3 cluster, which may be a signature. HTLV-1-associated myelopathy had the most TCR clonal expansion, and multiple sclerosis had the least, less than healthy controls.

This CDR3 has 15 residues. Germline V gene data show CDR1 as LGHNA and CDR2 as YNFKEQ. Trimming shortened V by 0 bases and J by 6 bases, and 15 bases separated the two germline ends. This receptor was taken from a woman aged 60-75 years with multiple sclerosis. The sequenced sample was PBMCs. The rearrangement links TRBV4-2 to TRBJ2-7; D possibly matches TRBD1 or TRBD2 (6 bases each). This CDR3 is CASSQDQTQGGEQYF. The CDR3 region has the DNA TGTGCCAGCAGCCAAGATCAGACACAGGGAGGCGAGCAGTACTTC.